A single sample gave rise to the 18 T cell receptor beta chains below, sequenced in a study of shared clonotypes between healthy human individuals. Profiled with immunoSEQ multiplex PCR; TCRdb holds only in-frame clones, not every one. Here the sample spans around 530,000 clones, roughly four fifths being singletons. The sample was PBMCs. The receptors derive from a woman between 35 and 50 years old in good health. Some clones in this sample may be carry-over from other donors' samples.

The chain employs TRBV5-1 and TRBJ2-2, with 8 bases that match TRBD1. This CDR3 is built from 18 residues. Trimming took 0 bases from V and 1 from J; bases not matched to a gene: 8. From germline, CDR1 is SGHRS and CDR2 YFSETQ. The CDR3: CASSLAKFGTGNTGELFF. Here the CDR3 DNA reads TGCGCCAGCAGCTTGGCTAAGTTTGGGACAGGGAACACCGGGGAGCTGTTTTTT.

This clone was counted once. The chain is built from TRBV9 and TRBJ2-1; TRBD2 aligns across 14 bases. The CDR3 sequence is 17 residues long. CDR1 and CDR2 (germline): SGDLS, YYNGEE. Trimming cost V 0 bases and J 7 bases; bases outside gene matches: 6. CDR3 nucleotides: TGTGCCAGCAGCGTAGGACTAGCGGGAGGGCCGAGGAATGAGCAGTTCTTC. This translates into CASSVGLAGGPRNEQFF.

The rearrangement uses TRBV6-4 and TRBJ2-1; 10 positions agree with TRBD2. Germline V gene sequence: CDR1 MRHNA, CDR2 SNTAGT. This CDR3 region has 15 residues. Trimming took 8 bases from V and 9 from J; bases not matched to a gene: 13. The CDR3 reads CASAPLAGVRSEQFF. DNA for the CDR3: TGTGCCAGCGCCCCCCTAGCGGGAGTAAGATCTGAGCAGTTCTTC.

This clone has just one count. The chain couples TRBV6-6 to TRBJ1-6; 9 bases agree with TRBD1. CDR1 is MNHNY and CDR2 is SVGAGI in the germline V gene (reference sequence). This CDR3 is 15 amino acids long. J was trimmed by 8 bases and V by 6 bases; bases with no gene match: 8. In DNA, the CDR3 is TGTGCCAGCAGAACCGGGACAGGGTTTCATTCACCCCTCCACTTT. Protein: CASRTGTGFHSPLHF.

The rearrangement joins TRBV4-3 to TRBJ2-2; 9 bases are shared with TRBD2. Germline-derived CDR1 and CDR2 are LGHNA and YSLEER. CDR3 length: 16 amino acids. Trimming at V came to 1 base and at J to 0 bases, leaving 0 bases not matched to a gene. The CDR3 spells CASSQVAGANTGELFF. In DNA, the CDR3 is TGCGCCAGCAGCCAAGTAGCGGGAGCGAACACCGGGGAGCTGTTTTTT.

The chain joins TRBV25-1 to TRBJ2-5, with TRBD2 matching 12 bases. CDR3 length equals 15 residues. CDR1 is MGHDK, CDR2 SYGVNS, per germline. Losses at the gene ends were 3 bases for V and 9 bases for J; bases not matched to a gene: 8. CDR3 in DNA: TGTGCCAGCAGTGACGGACTAGCGGGGCACGGGGCCCAGTACTTC. Amino acid sequence: CASSDGLAGHGAQYF.

The gene calls are TRBV29-1 and TRBJ2-3; possible D gene TRBD2, 5 bases. The germline V and J ends were trimmed by 4 bases and 2 bases, with 7 bases remaining between them. The CDR3 has 12 residues. Germline loops: CDR1 SQVTM, CDR2 ANQGSEA. CDR3 region: CSVGRVTDTQYF. CDR3 coding DNA: TGCAGCGTTGGGCGGGTCACAGATACGCAGTATTTT.

This clone appeared a single time. The chain links TRBV4-3 to TRBJ2-3; D gene ambiguous. Deletions cut 1 base from V and 6 bases from J, with 11 bases between. Per germline, CDR1 LGHNA and CDR2 YSLEER. CDR3 length: 14 residues. The DNA of the CDR3 is TGCGCCAGCAGCCAAGGACCGGGTCTGGATACGCAGTATTTT. It specifies CASSQGPGLDTQYF.

In DNA, the CDR3 is TGTGCCAGTAGTCTCAGACAGGGTATAGGCTACGAGCAGTACTTC. Translating gives CASSLRQGIGYEQYF. J is TRBJ2-7 and V is TRBV19, with TRBD1 matching 7 bases. The CDR3 is 15 residues long. The germline CDR1 and CDR2 sequences are LNHDA and SQIVND (reference sequence). V lost 5 bases and J lost 3; bases outside the gene matches: 10.

The table lists this clone with a count of one. The chain couples TRBV5-4 to TRBJ1-3; 8 nucleotides match TRBD1. J lost 3 bases, V lost 4 bases, and 3 bases had no gene match. The CDR3 runs 14 residues. CDR1 and CDR2 from the germline V gene are SGHNT and YYREEE (reference sequence). The CDR3 DNA reads TGTGCCAGCAGCCAGGGGGCTAGTGGAAACACCATATATTTT. It specifies CASSQGASGNTIYF.

To note about this clone: A single base is all that separates this from a far larger clone, so a read error is likely. Other DNA sequences within the sample encode an identical CDR3. The genes are TRBV11-2 and TRBJ2-7, with D possibly called TRBD1 or TRBD2 (5 bases each). V was shortened by 5 bases and J by 3 bases, with 17 bases between the two germline ends. CDR3 length: 15 residues. Germline V gene lookup returns CDR1 SGHAT and CDR2 FQNNGV. The CDR3 protein is CASSDRTGGFYEQYF. DNA of the CDR3: TGTGCCAGCAGCGATCGAACAGGAGGTTTCTACGAGCAGTACTTC.

The V gene is TRBV28, the J gene TRBJ2-7; 8 bases are shared with TRBD2. The CDR3 is made up of 12 amino acids. V dropped 7 bases and J dropped 6; count of bases not matched to a gene: 5. CDR1 is MDHEN and CDR2 is SYDVKM in the germline V gene. In DNA, the CDR3 is TGTGCCAGCACCCCCGGGGGGGGCGAGCAGTACTTC. As protein: CASTPGGGEQYF.

The rearrangement uses TRBV5-8 and TRBJ1-3; 8 nucleotides agree with TRBD1. V trimming: 5 bases; J trimming: 4 bases; junction bases outside the gene matches: 14. CDR3 length equals 17 residues. The germline V gene encodes CDR1 SGHTS and CDR2 YDEGEE. The CDR3 loop reads CASSRDRWSGTGNTIYF. The CDR3 nucleotides are TGTGCCAGCAGTAGGGACAGGTGGAGTGGAACGGGAAACACCATATATTTT.

The gene calls are TRBV18 and TRBJ2-1; 9 bases are shared with TRBD2. J lost 9 bases, V lost 5 bases, and 11 bases had no gene match. Germline loops: CDR1 KGHSH, CDR2 LQKENI. CDR3 size: 15 residues. The CDR3 nucleotides are TGTGCCAGCTCATCTTTAGCGGGAGCCACAACTGAGCAGTTCTTC. This gives the protein CASSSLAGATTEQFF. The full variable domain, with the rest looked up from reference TRBV18 and TRBJ2-1, is NAGVMQNPRHLVRRRGQEARLRCSPMKGHSHVYWYRQLPEEGLKFMVYLQKENIIDESGMPKERFSAEFPKEGPSILRIQQVVRGDSAAYFCASSSLAGATTEQFFGPGTRLTVL.

The chain couples TRBV7-9 to TRBJ2-3; 11 bases are a match to TRBD2. The CDR3 length is 15 residues. CDR1 SEHNR and CDR2 FQNEAQ come from the germline V gene (reference sequence). V trimming: 4 bases; J trimming: 14 bases; junction bases outside the gene matches: 14. The CDR3 DNA reads as TGTGCCAGCAGCTCAACTAGCGGGAGTATGGACGAGCTGTATTTT. It encodes CASSSTSGSMDELYF.

The genes are TRBV19 and TRBJ2-6; D remains ambiguous. This CDR3 spans 15 amino acids. The V and J ends lost 1 base and 2 bases respectively, with 6 bases between them. Looked up from germline, CDR1 is LNHDA and CDR2 is SQIVND (reference sequence). The CDR3, as DNA: TGTGCCAGTAGTATAGGCGGTGCTGGGGCCAACGTCCTGACTTTC. It yields the protein CASSIGGAGANVLTF.

The rearrangement joins TRBV30 to TRBJ2-5; the match to TRBD1 covers 8 bases. Gene TRBJ2-7 matches the end of the DNA better, so the J call may be wrong. CDR3 size: 16 residues. Germline V gene lookup returns CDR1 GTSNPN and CDR2 SVGIG (reference sequence). CDR3 in amino acids: CAWSDPHRGATYEQYF. For the CDR3, the DNA is TGTGCCTGGAGTGACCCCCACAGGGGGGCGACCTACGAGCAGTACTTC.

This clone was recorded once. The V gene is TRBV5-1, the J gene TRBJ2-5; D not certain. Between the trimmed V and J ends, which lost 6 bases and 4 bases, there was a span of 22 bases. CDR1 and CDR2 from the germline V gene are SGHRS and YFSETQ. The CDR3 consists of 16 residues. CDR3 DNA: TGCGCCAGCATGCCCCTCTCTTGGGCGCCGGGAGAGACCCAGTACTTC. It encodes CASMPLSWAPGETQYF.